The text below deals with one TCR beta chain. Assay: immunoSEQ multiplex PCR; the TCRdb copy retains only in-frame clones and omits some. Among 200,000 to 250,000 clones listed, about four fifths were seen once. The CDR3 is 15 amino acids. Between the trimmed V and J ends, which lost 3 bases and 5 bases, there was a span of 16 bases. Germline V CDR1 and CDR2: WSHSY, SAAADI. This sample is drawn from a study of blood T cell repertoires in COVID-19. This receptor was identified in a woman of 80 years or more with COVID-19, enrolled during active disease. The rearrangement links TRBV10-2 to TRBJ1-2; D is perhaps TRBD1 (6 bases). The specimen sequenced was peripheral blood. CDR3 nucleotides: TGCGCCAGCAGTGATTCAGGGGCAGCCTCATATGGCTACACCTTC. Translation: CASSDSGAASYGYTF.